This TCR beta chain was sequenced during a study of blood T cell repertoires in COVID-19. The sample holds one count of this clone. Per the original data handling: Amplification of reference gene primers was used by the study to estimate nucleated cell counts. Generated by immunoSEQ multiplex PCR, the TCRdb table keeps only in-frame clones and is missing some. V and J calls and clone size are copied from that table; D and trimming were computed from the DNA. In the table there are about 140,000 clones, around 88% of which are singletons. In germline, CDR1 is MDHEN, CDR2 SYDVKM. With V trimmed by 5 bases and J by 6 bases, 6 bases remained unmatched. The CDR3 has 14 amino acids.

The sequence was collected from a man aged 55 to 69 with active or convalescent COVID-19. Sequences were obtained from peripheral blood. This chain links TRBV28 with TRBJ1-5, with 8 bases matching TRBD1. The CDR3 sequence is CASSLGQGSQPQHF. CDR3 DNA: TGTGCCAGCAGTCTCGGACAGGGTTCTCAGCCCCAGCATTTT.